The following is a T cell receptor beta chain sequence with its context. The data originate from a study of blood T cells in healthy people across ages. In germline, CDR1 is SGHKS, CDR2 YYEKEE (reference sequence). CDR3 size: 15 residues. J was trimmed by 1 base and V by 4 bases; bases with no gene match: 5. The use of a sample-barcoded 5' primer and a J-beta primer mix characterized a second PCR of roughly 7 to 12 cycles. A template-switch adaptor that had 12 random nucleotides put a tag on each cDNA molecule. Via MiXCR, TCRdb re-called the 5' RACE reads, giving one row per CDR3 protein. The sample has 1.5 million or so distinct CDR3 sequences; roughly 43% are singletons. Donors were healthy Caucasian individuals from Russia aged roughly 6 to 95. Peripheral blood, around 10 milliliters per donor, was collected.

Material for sequencing was blood. The rearrangement joins TRBV5-5 to TRBJ2-3, with TRBD1 matching over 8 bases. This receptor was taken from a woman under 30 in good health. DNA for the CDR3: TGTGCCAGCAGCCGGAAGGACAGGGGCACAGATACGCAGTATTTT. Encoded protein: CASSRKDRGTDTQYF.